Below are 19 T cell receptor beta chains sequenced from a single sample in a study of T cell responses to AZD1222 COVID-19 vaccine. Sequenced by immunoSEQ multiplex PCR; TCRdb stores in-frame clones only, minus some. Here the sample spans 110,000 or so clones, 90% being singletons. The sequencing used peripheral blood, collected 28 days after the second dose of the MenACWY control vaccine. All receptors derive from an adult who received the MenACWY meningococcal vaccine as a control.

The CDR3, as DNA: TGCGCCAGCAGACCCGGACTAGCCCGAGGAGATACGCAGTATTTT. Protein sequence: CASRPGLARGDTQYF. The V gene is TRBV5-1, the J gene TRBJ2-3, with 8 nucleotides matching TRBD2. CDR3 size: 15 residues. V dropped 5 bases and J dropped 5; count of bases not matched to a gene: 10. The germline CDR1 and CDR2 sequences are SGHRS and YFSETQ.

For the CDR3, the DNA is TGTGCCAGCAGCGAGACGTACTTGAACACTGAAGCTTTCTTT. Translation: CASSETYLNTEAFF. The chain recombines TRBV7-2 with TRBJ1-1; D gene uncertain. Germline V gene sequence: CDR1 SGHTA, CDR2 FQGNSA. This CDR3 is 14 amino acids long. Trimming cost V 5 bases and J 0 bases, with 10 bases left between them.

This chain links TRBV5-4 with TRBJ1-1; a weak D match, TRBD1 (6 bases). The CDR3 is made up of 15 amino acids. The germline V gene has CDR1 SGHNT and CDR2 YYREEE (reference sequence). Trimming shortened V by 0 bases and J by 4 bases, and 13 bases separated the two germline ends. CDR3 in amino acids: CASSLGRGLGTEAFF. DNA of the CDR3: TGTGCCAGCAGCTTGGGACGGGGGCTCGGCACTGAAGCTTTCTTT.

The genes are TRBV5-1 and TRBJ1-3, with D perhaps matching TRBD1 (6 bases). Germline V lookup: CDR1 SGHRS, CDR2 YFSETQ. Trimming took 2 bases from V and 4 from J, leaving 10 bases between them. The CDR3 length is 14 residues. Here the CDR3 DNA reads TGCGCCAGCAGCTTTGGGGGGGCAGGAAACACCATATATTTT. Protein: CASSFGGAGNTIYF.

V gene TRBV5-4 combines with J gene TRBJ2-2; 10 bases fit TRBD2. Germline trimming cut 4 bases from V and 3 bases from J; bases unmatched to any gene: 6. The CDR3 contains 16 residues. Per germline, CDR1 SGHNT and CDR2 YYREEE (reference sequence). Here the CDR3 DNA reads TGTGCCAGCAGCCCCCTCCTAGCGGGGGACACCGGGGAGCTGTTTTTT. Amino acid sequence: CASSPLLAGDTGELFF.

The CDR3: CASSPSLGNSNQPQHF. DNA for the CDR3: TGTGCCAGCTCACCTTCGTTGGGGAATAGCAATCAGCCCCAGCATTTT. The rearrangement uses TRBV18 and TRBJ1-5; no definite D call. Germline CDR1 reads KGHSH; CDR2 reads LQKENI. Deletions cut 3 bases from V and 0 bases from J, with 12 bases between. The length of the CDR3 is 16 residues.

The chain joins TRBV5-6 to TRBJ2-4; D is unresolved. CDR1 SGHDT and CDR2 YYEEEE come from the germline V gene. CDR3 length: 15 residues. Deletions cut 3 bases from V and 0 bases from J, with 10 bases between. CDR3 sequence reads: CASSYGSVAKNIQYF. For the CDR3, the DNA is TGTGCCAGCAGCTACGGCAGCGTAGCCAAAAACATTCAGTACTTC.

The V gene is TRBV19, the J gene TRBJ2-1; D assignment may be TRBD1 or TRBD2 (6 bases each). From germline, CDR1 is LNHDA and CDR2 SQIVND (reference sequence). CDR3 length: 12 amino acids. Trimming took 9 bases from V and 7 from J, leaving 13 bases between them. CDR3: CASQGGYNEQFF. Here the CDR3 DNA reads TGTGCCAGCCAAGGGGGGTATAATGAGCAGTTCTTC.

This clone was found a few times. The CDR3 spells CASTLRAGPSYEQYV. CDR3 bases: TGTGCCAGCACCCTACGGGCGGGCCCCTCCTACGAGCAGTACGTC. This chain connects TRBV2 to TRBJ2-7; the D gene is possibly TRBD2 (5 bases). The V end lost 7 bases, the J end lost 0 bases, and 16 bases lay between the germline ends. CDR1 and CDR2 from the germline V gene are SNHLY and FYNNEI. The CDR3 is 15 residues long.

The chain combines TRBV28 with TRBJ1-2, with 7 bases aligning to TRBD1. The CDR3 runs to 19 residues. Germline loops: CDR1 MDHEN, CDR2 SYDVKM. V gave up 6 bases and J gave up 7 bases; unmatched junction bases: 26. The CDR3 nucleotides read TGTGCCAGCAGCTATTTCGCCGCCGGGACAGTCAAGAATCGGGGTGGCTACACCTTC. It is translated as CASSYFAAGTVKNRGGYTF.

The chain combines TRBV6-4 with TRBJ2-1, with TRBD1 as a possible D gene (6 bases). V lost 4 bases, J lost 7 bases, and 14 bases lay in between. The CDR3 has 14 amino acids. CDR1 is MRHNA and CDR2 is SNTAGT in the germline V gene. This chain's CDR3 is CASSVGQNRNEQFF. CDR3 nucleotide sequence: TGTGCCAGCAGTGTAGGACAGAATAGGAATGAGCAGTTCTTC.

V is TRBV5-4 and J is TRBJ2-1; TRBD1 is a possible D gene (6 bases). V lost 4 bases to trimming and J lost 6 bases, with 17 bases between them. CDR3 length: 15 amino acids. In germline, CDR1 is SGHNT, CDR2 YYREEE (reference sequence). CDR3 sequence (DNA): TGTGCCAGCAGCACTACTACAGGGTCCCGCAATGAGCAGTTCTTC. Translation: CASSTTTGSRNEQFF.

J is TRBJ1-5 and V is TRBV3-1 (or the pseudogene TRBV3-2); D unclear. This CDR3 is 12 amino acids long. With 1 base removed from V and 7 bases from J, the gap between germline ends came to 5 bases. Germline loops: CDR1 LGHDT, CDR2 YNNKEL (reference sequence). CDR3 amino acids: CASSQGGQPQHF. The CDR3 DNA reads TGTGCCAGCAGCCAAGGTGGCCAGCCCCAGCATTTT.

This clone was observed once. This rearrangement joins TRBV29-1 to TRBJ1-5, with D possibly being TRBD1 (6 bases). Germline V lookup: CDR1 SQVTM, CDR2 ANQGSEA. CDR3 length: 13 amino acids. The V end was cut by 5 bases, the J end by 2 bases, with 10 bases between. The CDR3: CSVWDTGNQPQHF. The CDR3 nucleotides are TGCAGCGTTTGGGACACGGGCAATCAGCCCCAGCATTTT. The variable domain in full, completed from reference TRBV29-1 and TRBJ1-5, reads SAVISQKPSRDICQRGTSLTIQCQVDSQVTMMFWYRQQPGQSLTLIATANQGSEATYESGFVIDKFPISRPNLTFSTLTVSNMSPEDSSIYLCSVWDTGNQPQHFGDGTRLSIL.

This chain connects TRBV6-4 to TRBJ2-2; TRBD2 agrees at 10 bases. The CDR3 contains 15 residues. V was clipped by 5 bases and J by 4 bases; unmatched bases: 4. Germline V gene lookup returns CDR1 MRHNA and CDR2 SNTAGT. CDR3 nucleotide sequence: TGTGCCAGCAGTCCTAGCGGGAGTGTCACCGGGGAGCTGTTTTTT. The encoded protein is CASSPSGSVTGELFF.

The rearrangement links TRBV6-5 to TRBJ1-5; maybe TRBD1 (6 bases). The V gene lost 10 bases and the J gene lost 2 bases, with 9 bases spanning the gap. Germline V CDR1 and CDR2: MNHEY, SVGAGI. This CDR3 has 12 amino acids. CDR3 DNA sequence: TGTGCCACACAGGGACGCAATCAGCCCCAGCATTTT. Protein product: CATQGRNQPQHF.

The chain has TRBV28 and TRBJ1-5; D unclear. CDR1 is MDHEN and CDR2 is SYDVKM in the germline V gene. V lost 7 bases, J lost 3 bases, and 13 bases lay in between. The CDR3 totals 14 residues. DNA of the CDR3: TGTGCCAGCAAAGACGGTGCTTACAATCAGCCCCAGCATTTT. Protein sequence: CASKDGAYNQPQHF.

J is TRBJ1-5 and V is TRBV10-3; D is undetermined. CDR3 size: 17 residues. CDR1 and CDR2 from the germline V gene are ENHRY and SYGVKD. The ends were cut back, 2 bases at V and 0 bases at J, with 14 bases in the middle. The CDR3 reads CAISERGQSYSNQPQHF. The DNA for the CDR3 is TGTGCCATCAGTGAGAGAGGGCAAAGTTATAGCAATCAGCCCCAGCATTTT.

J is TRBJ2-1 and V is TRBV11-3; D possibly matches TRBD1 or TRBD2 (5 bases each). The CDR3 length is 14 residues. Germline CDR1 reads SGHNT; CDR2 reads YENEEA. V was pared by 1 base and J by 7 bases, with 11 bases between. The CDR3 nucleotides are TGTGCCAGCAGCTTAGGGGGATGGGGGAATGAGCAGTTCTTC. Translating it yields CASSLGGWGNEQFF.